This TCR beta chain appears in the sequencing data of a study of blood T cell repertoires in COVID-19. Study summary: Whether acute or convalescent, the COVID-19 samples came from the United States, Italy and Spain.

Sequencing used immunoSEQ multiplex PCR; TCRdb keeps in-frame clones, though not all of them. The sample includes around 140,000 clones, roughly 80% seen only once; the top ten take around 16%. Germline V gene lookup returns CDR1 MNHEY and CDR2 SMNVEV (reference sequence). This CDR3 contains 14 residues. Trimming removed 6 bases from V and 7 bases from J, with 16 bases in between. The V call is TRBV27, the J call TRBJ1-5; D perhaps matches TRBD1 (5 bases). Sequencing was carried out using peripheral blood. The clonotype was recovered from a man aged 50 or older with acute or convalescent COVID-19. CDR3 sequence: CASSSRGVGQPQHF. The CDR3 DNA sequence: TGTGCCAGCAGCTCCCGGGGGGTCGGGCAGCCCCAGCATTTT.